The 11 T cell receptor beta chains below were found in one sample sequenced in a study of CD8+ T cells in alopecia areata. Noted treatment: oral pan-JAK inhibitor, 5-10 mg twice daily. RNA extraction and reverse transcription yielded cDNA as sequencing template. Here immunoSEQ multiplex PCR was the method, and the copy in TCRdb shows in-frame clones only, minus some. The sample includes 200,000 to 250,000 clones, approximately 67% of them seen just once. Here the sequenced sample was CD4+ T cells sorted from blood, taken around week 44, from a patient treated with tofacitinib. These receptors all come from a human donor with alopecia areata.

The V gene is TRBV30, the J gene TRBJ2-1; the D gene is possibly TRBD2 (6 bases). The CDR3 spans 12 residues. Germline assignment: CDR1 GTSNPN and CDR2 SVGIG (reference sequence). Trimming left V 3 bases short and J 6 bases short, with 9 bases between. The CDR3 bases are TGTGCCTGGAGCGGACTAAGCAATGAGCAGTTCTTC. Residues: CAWSGLSNEQFF.

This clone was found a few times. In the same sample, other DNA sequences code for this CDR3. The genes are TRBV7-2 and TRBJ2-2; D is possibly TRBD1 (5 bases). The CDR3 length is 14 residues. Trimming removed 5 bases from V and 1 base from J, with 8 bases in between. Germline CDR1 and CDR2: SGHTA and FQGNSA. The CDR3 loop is CASSPQGNTGELFF. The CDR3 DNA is TGTGCCAGCAGCCCGCAGGGGAACACCGGGGAGCTGTTTTTT.

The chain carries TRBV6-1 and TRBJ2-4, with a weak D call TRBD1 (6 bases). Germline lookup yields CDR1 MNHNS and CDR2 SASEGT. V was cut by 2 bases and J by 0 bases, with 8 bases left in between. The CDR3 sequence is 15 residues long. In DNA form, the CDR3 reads TGTGCCAGCAGTGAACAACAGGGAGCCAAAAACATTCAGTACTTC. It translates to CASSEQQGAKNIQYF.

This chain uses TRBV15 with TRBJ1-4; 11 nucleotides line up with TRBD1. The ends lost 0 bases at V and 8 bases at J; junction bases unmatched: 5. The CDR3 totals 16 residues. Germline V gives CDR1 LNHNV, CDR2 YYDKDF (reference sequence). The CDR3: CATSRDYGQGAEKLFF. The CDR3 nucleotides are TGTGCCACCAGCAGAGATTATGGACAGGGGGCAGAAAAACTGTTTTTT.

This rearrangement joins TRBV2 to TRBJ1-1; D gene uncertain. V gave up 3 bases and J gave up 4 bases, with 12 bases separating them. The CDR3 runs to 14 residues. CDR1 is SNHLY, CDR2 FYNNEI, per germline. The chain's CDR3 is CASSDPRAGTEAFF. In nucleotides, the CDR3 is TGTGCCAGCAGTGACCCACGGGCCGGCACTGAAGCTTTCTTT.

The CDR3 region is CASSQNSGGANVLTF. In DNA form, the CDR3 reads TGTGCCAGCAGCCAAAACAGTGGAGGAGCCAACGTCCTGACTTTC. This chain uses TRBV7-2 with TRBJ2-6; a weak D match, TRBD2 (5 bases). The germline V gene has CDR1 SGHTA and CDR2 FQGNSA. The CDR3 has 15 residues. Trimming removed 5 bases from V and 7 bases from J, with 15 bases in between.

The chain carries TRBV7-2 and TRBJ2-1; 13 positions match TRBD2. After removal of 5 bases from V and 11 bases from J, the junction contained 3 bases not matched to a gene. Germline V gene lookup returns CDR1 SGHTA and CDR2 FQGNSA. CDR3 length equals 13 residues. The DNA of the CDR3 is TGTGCCAGCAGCCCGGGACTAGCGGGGAAGCAGTTCTTC. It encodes CASSPGLAGKQFF. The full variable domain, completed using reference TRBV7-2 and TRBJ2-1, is GAGVSQSPSNKVTEKGKDVELRCDPISGHTALYWYRQSLGQGLEFLIYFQGNSAPDKSGLPSDRFSAERTGGSVSTLTIQRTQQEDSAVYLCASSPGLAGKQFFGPGTRLTVL.

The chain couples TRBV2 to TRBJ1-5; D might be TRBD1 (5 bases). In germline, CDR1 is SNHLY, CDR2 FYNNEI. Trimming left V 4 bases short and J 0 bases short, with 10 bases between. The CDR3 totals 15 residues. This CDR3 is CASSARGNSNQPQHF. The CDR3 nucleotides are TGTGCCAGCAGTGCAAGGGGAAATAGCAATCAGCCCCAGCATTTT.

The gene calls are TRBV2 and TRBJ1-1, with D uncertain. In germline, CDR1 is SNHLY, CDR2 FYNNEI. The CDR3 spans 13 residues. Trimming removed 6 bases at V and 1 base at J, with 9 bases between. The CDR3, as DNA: TGTGCCAGCAGACTAACAGAGAACACTGAAGCTTTCTTT. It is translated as CASRLTENTEAFF.

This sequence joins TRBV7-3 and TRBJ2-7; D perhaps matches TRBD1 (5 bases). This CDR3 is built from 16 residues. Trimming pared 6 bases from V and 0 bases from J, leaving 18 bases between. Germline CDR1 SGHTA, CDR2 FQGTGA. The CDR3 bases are TGTGCCAGCAGTACCTATGAACAGGAGAGCTCCTACGAGCAGTACTTC. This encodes CASSTYEQESSYEQYF.

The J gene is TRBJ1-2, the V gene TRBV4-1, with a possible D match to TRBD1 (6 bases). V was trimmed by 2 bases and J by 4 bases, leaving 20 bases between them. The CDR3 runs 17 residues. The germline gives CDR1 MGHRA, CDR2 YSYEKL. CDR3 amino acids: CASSQRTTGSGGYGYTF. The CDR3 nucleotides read TGCGCCAGCAGCCAACGAACCACAGGGTCGGGGGGCTATGGCTACACCTTC.